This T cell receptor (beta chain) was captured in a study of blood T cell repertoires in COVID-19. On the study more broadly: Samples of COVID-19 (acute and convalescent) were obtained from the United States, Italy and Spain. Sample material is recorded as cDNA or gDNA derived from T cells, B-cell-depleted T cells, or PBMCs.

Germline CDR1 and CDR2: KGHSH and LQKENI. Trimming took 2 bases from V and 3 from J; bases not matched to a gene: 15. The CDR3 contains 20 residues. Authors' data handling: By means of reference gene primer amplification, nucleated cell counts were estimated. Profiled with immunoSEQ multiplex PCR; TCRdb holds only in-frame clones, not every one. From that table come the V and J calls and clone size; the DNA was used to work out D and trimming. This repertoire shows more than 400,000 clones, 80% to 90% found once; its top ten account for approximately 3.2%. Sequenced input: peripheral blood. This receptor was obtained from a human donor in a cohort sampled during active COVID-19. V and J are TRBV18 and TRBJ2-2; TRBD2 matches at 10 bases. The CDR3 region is CASSPIRTSGNAGDTGELFF. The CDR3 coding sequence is TGTGCCAGCTCACCAATCCGGACTAGCGGAAACGCCGGGGACACCGGGGAGCTGTTTTTT.